This TCR beta chain is from a study of blood T cells in healthy people across ages. Through a sample-barcoded 5' primer and a J-beta primer mix, a second PCR was run for roughly 7 to 12 cycles. Via MiXCR, TCRdb re-called the 5' RACE reads, giving one row per CDR3 protein. This sample has around 1,900,000 distinct CDR3 sequences; about 39% occur once, and the top ten carry roughly 23%. Investigators took roughly 9.5 milliliters of peripheral blood from every donor. No fewer than 6.5 million PBMCs went into each sample. Total RNA was isolated from each sample in quantities of at least 5.5 micrograms. Notes on the study in general: Age brought a roughly linear fall in TCR beta diversity measured per million T cells.

CDR3 length equals 13 residues. Germline CDR1 reads SGDLS; CDR2 reads YYNGEE. Remarks on this clonotype: Antigen specificity is unknown.

The chain employs TRBV9 and TRBJ2-1; tentative D call: TRBD2 (6 bases). The DNA end favors TRBJ2-7, so the J call may be wrong. Sequencing used blood. This clonotype was sampled from a human donor in good health. The CDR3 DNA follows: TGTGCCAGCAGCGTAAATAGCGGATACGAGCAGTACTTC. Protein: CASSVNSGYEQYF.